This TCR beta chain was documented in a study of long-term antiretroviral therapy in people with HIV. Study findings and constraints: Blood, drawn from the mid-2000s to the late 2010s, may reflect older ART regimens. Controls showed broader CDR3 length ranges than did the HIV repertoires. Diversity went up after ART and still fell short of transplant donor controls.

A v3.0 immunoSEQ assay was performed at survey level. Repertoires were generated with immunoSEQ multiplex PCR, while TCRdb's copy carries only in-frame clones and drops some. The table records approximately 29,000 clones, around 80% of them present only once. This clone was seen a handful of times. Its antigen is not identified. Trimming at V came to 5 bases and at J to 0 bases, leaving 7 bases not matched to a gene. The CDR3 runs 16 residues. CDR1 is SGHVS, CDR2 FQNEAQ, per germline. The TCR was taken from a man aged 18 to 29 with HIV. The sequencing used unsorted PBMCs, collected 1.5 years before starting antiretroviral therapy. This chain links TRBV7-8 with TRBJ2-7; the match to TRBD2 covers 10 bases. The CDR3 loop reads CASSAGRTSGSYEQYF. The CDR3 DNA reads TGTGCCAGCAGCGCAGGGAGGACTAGCGGCTCCTACGAGCAGTACTTC.